What follows are 28 T cell receptor beta chains derived from one specimen sequenced in a study of identical twins (dated by TCRdb to 2016 to 2017). Library generation was performed with 5' RACE. Sequenced on an Illumina HiSeq 2000. TCRdb reran the public reads through fastp at Q25 and MiXCR, keeping productive beta chains. Every entry covers one CDR3 protein and lists the most common genes and DNA from its rows. Across this sample there are 600,000 to 700,000 distinct CDR3 sequences, with 21% seen only once. The leading ten clones occupy 4% to 5.5% of the sample. These data were also reused for a study on T cells expressing NK-cell markers.

Sequenced: PBMCs. All receptors derive from a woman younger than 35 in good health.

The chain links TRBV18 to TRBJ2-7; the D gene is possibly TRBD1 (5 bases). V was clipped by 3 bases and J by 3 bases, with 12 bases between them. The germline V gene encodes CDR1 KGHSH and CDR2 LQKENI. There are 14 residues in the CDR3. The CDR3 spells CASSPEAGNYEQYF. For the CDR3, the DNA is TGTGCCAGCTCACCTGAGGCAGGGAACTACGAGCAGTACTTC. The whole variable domain, remainder taken from reference TRBV18 and TRBJ2-7, is NAGVMQNPRHLVRRRGQEARLRCSPMKGHSHVYWYRQLPEEGLKFMVYLQKENIIDESGMPKERFSAEFPKEGPSILRIQQVVRGDSAAYFCASSPEAGNYEQYFGPGTRLTVT.

CDR3 amino acids: CASSHSSGTTPGDEQFF. CDR3 coding DNA: TGTGCCAGCAGCCACAGCTCCGGGACTACCCCAGGAGATGAGCAGTTCTTC. The chain couples TRBV3-1 to TRBJ2-1; the match to TRBD2 covers 7 bases. CDR1 and CDR2 (germline): LGHDT, YNNKEL (reference sequence). The CDR3 sequence is 17 residues long. The trim removed 3 bases at V and 8 bases at J, leaving 16 bases unmatched.

The rearrangement links TRBV3-1 to TRBJ2-3; perhaps TRBD2 as D (5 bases). V was shortened by 5 bases and J by 3 bases, with 18 bases between the two germline ends. The CDR3 spans 16 residues. Per the germline V gene, CDR1 is LGHDT and CDR2 is YNNKEL (reference sequence). CDR3 in DNA: TGTGCCAGCAGCGACCGTGTAAGCGGTGTAACAGATACGCAGTATTTT. Translating gives CASSDRVSGVTDTQYF.

This clonotype was counted between two and nine times. V is TRBV20-1 and J is TRBJ2-1; 9 positions match TRBD2. The trim removed 6 bases at V and 4 bases at J, leaving 10 bases unmatched. Germline lookup yields CDR1 DFQATT and CDR2 SNEGSKA (reference sequence). The CDR3 runs to 15 residues. The CDR3 loop reads CSARASSGRYNEQFF. The CDR3, as DNA: TGCAGTGCCCGGGCCTCCAGCGGGAGGTACAATGAGCAGTTCTTC.

The V call is TRBV20-1, the J call TRBJ2-5, with no clear D. Deletions cut 3 bases from V and 5 bases from J, with 10 bases between. Germline lookup yields CDR1 DFQATT and CDR2 SNEGSKA (reference sequence). There are 12 residues in the CDR3. CDR3 loop: CSARTQRETQYF. In DNA, the CDR3 is TGCAGTGCTAGGACCCAACGGGAGACCCAGTACTTC.

The sample holds a few counts of this clonotype. This sequence joins TRBV12-3 or TRBV12-4 and TRBJ2-7, with D perhaps being TRBD1 or TRBD2 (6 bases each). Between the trimmed V and J ends, which lost 3 bases and 4 bases, there was a span of 19 bases. This CDR3 has 16 residues. Here the CDR3 reads CASSFARGGARYEQYF. DNA of the CDR3: TGTGCCAGCAGTTTCGCCAGGGGCGGGGCCCGATACGAGCAGTACTTC.

J is TRBJ1-3 and V is TRBV12-3 or TRBV12-4; 8 bases map to TRBD1. V shed 5 bases, J shed 6 bases, and the junction held 6 bases outside the gene matches. The length of the CDR3 is 14 residues. CDR3 residues: CASSRRQGSNTIYF. CDR3 in DNA: TGTGCCAGCAGTCGCCGACAGGGGTCAAACACCATATATTTT.

This clonotype came up a few times. The chain has TRBV29-1 and TRBJ2-4; D is perhaps TRBD2 (5 bases). The CDR3 totals 12 residues. The germline V gene encodes CDR1 SQVTM and CDR2 ANQGSEA. Trimming cost V 7 bases and J 3 bases, with 10 bases left between them. CDR3 sequence: CSGTGNKNIQYF. DNA of the CDR3: TGCAGCGGGACGGGAAACAAAAACATTCAGTACTTC.

This clonotype came up many times. The chain recombines TRBV7-2 with TRBJ1-6; D is unresolved. Trimming removed 4 bases at V and 10 bases at J, with 8 bases between. The CDR3 covers 12 residues. The germline CDR1 and CDR2 sequences are SGHTA and FQGNSA. DNA for the CDR3: TGTGCCAGCAGCTGGACGACATCACCCCTCCACTTT. Translating it yields CASSWTTSPLHF.

This chain links TRBV12-3 or TRBV12-4 with TRBJ1-4; D gene unclear. The CDR3 is made up of 11 amino acids. V lost 4 bases, J lost 11 bases, and 8 bases lay in between. Here the CDR3 reads CASSYKQKLFF. Here the CDR3 DNA reads TGTGCCAGCAGTTACAAGCAGAAACTGTTTTTT.

At least ten counts were recorded for this clonotype. This chain's CDR3 is CASRQRQGQGGTEAFF. The DNA of the CDR3 is TGTGCCAGCAGGCAAAGACAAGGACAAGGAGGGACTGAAGCTTTCTTT. The chain couples TRBV6-1 to TRBJ1-1, with D tentatively TRBD1 (5 bases). The germline CDR1 and CDR2 sequences are MNHNS and SASEGT. V lost 6 bases, J lost 5 bases, and 22 bases lay in between. There are 16 residues in the CDR3.

This clonotype showed up just a few times. This chain uses TRBV6-1 with TRBJ2-5; TRBD1 or TRBD2 may be the D gene (5 bases each). Germline CDR1 reads MNHNS; CDR2 reads SASEGT. This CDR3 comprises 17 residues. The V gene lost 4 bases and the J gene lost 5 bases, with 23 bases spanning the gap. The DNA for the CDR3 is TGTGCCAGCAGTGCCCCCGAATGGGACCGCTACCCGGAGACCCAGTACTTC. It is translated as CASSAPEWDRYPETQYF.

CDR3: CSVAIGYEQYF. The CDR3 bases are TGCAGCGTGGCCATTGGATACGAGCAGTACTTC. V is TRBV29-1 and J is TRBJ2-7; D gene ambiguous. The CDR3 length is 11 residues. Germline CDR1 is SQVTM and CDR2 is ANQGSEA. V was shortened by 6 bases and J by 4 bases, with 10 bases between the two germline ends.

This sequence joins TRBV7-2 and TRBJ1-6; possibly TRBD1 for D (5 bases). V lost 2 bases, J lost 7 bases, and 12 bases lay in between. Germline CDR1 reads SGHTA; CDR2 reads FQGNSA. The CDR3 is made up of 15 amino acids. The CDR3 reads CASSLQGPDNSPLHF. The CDR3 DNA sequence: TGTGCCAGCAGCTTACAGGGACCTGACAATTCACCCCTCCACTTT.

This sequence joins TRBV10-1 and TRBJ2-3; D tentatively fits TRBD1 or TRBD2 (5 bases each). Looked up from germline, CDR1 is WNHNN and CDR2 is SYGVQD (reference sequence). CDR3 length: 12 residues. V was trimmed by 10 bases and J by 2 bases, leaving 10 bases between them. CDR3 protein: CATRGLTDTQYF. In nucleotides, the CDR3 is TGCGCCACTCGGGGCCTCACAGATACGCAGTATTTT.

V gene TRBV7-8 combines with J gene TRBJ2-3; tentative D call: TRBD1 (5 bases). V lost 3 bases and J 4 bases, leaving 11 bases between the germline ends. From germline, CDR1 is SGHVS and CDR2 FQNEAQ. The CDR3 sequence is 14 residues long. In nucleotides, the CDR3 is TGTGCCAGCAGCTTGGAACAGGATCCAGATACGCAGTATTTT. Translating it yields CASSLEQDPDTQYF.

The chain carries TRBV6-1 and TRBJ1-1, with D possibly matching TRBD1 (5 bases). Germline CDR1 reads MNHNS; CDR2 reads SASEGT. The CDR3 extends over 12 amino acids. Trimming removed 3 bases at V and 5 bases at J, with 7 bases between. In DNA form, the CDR3 reads TGTGCCAGCAGTGAGTGGGGGACTGAAGCTTTCTTT. This codes for CASSEWGTEAFF.

This clonotype was recorded many times. The CDR3 reads CASSLGRLADLSYEQYF. The CDR3 DNA sequence: TGCGCCAGCAGCTTGGGTCGTCTAGCGGATCTCTCCTACGAGCAGTACTTC. This rearrangement joins TRBV5-1 to TRBJ2-7, with 7 bases matching TRBD2. Unmatched junction bases numbered 9, after V lost 0 bases and J lost 0 bases. The germline CDR1 and CDR2 sequences are SGHRS and YFSETQ. This CDR3 contains 17 residues.

V is TRBV30 and J is TRBJ2-1; 15 bases map to TRBD2. Germline trimming cut 5 bases from V and 8 bases from J; bases unmatched to any gene: 4. The CDR3 has 14 residues. The V gene's germline CDR1 is GTSNPN and CDR2 SVGIG (reference sequence). The CDR3 nucleotides read TGTGCCTGGGCTCGGACTAGCGGGAGGGATGAGCAGTTCTTC. This translates into CAWARTSGRDEQFF.

The V call is TRBV12-3 or TRBV12-4, the J call TRBJ1-5; weak D call: TRBD1 (6 bases). This CDR3 is built from 16 residues. The V end was cut by 3 bases, the J end by 6 bases, with 18 bases between. CDR3 sequence reads: CASSFRGGILGQPQHF. CDR3 nucleotides: TGTGCCAGCAGTTTTCGAGGGGGGATCCTTGGTCAGCCCCAGCATTTT.

The chain links TRBV5-6 to TRBJ2-7; 7 bases align to TRBD2. With V trimmed by 3 bases and J by 3 bases, 9 bases remained unmatched. The CDR3 totals 15 residues. Germline V gene sequence: CDR1 SGHDT, CDR2 YYEEEE. The CDR3 DNA sequence: TGTGCCAGCAGCTCAAACCGGGACTACAGCTACGAGCAGTACTTC. It specifies CASSSNRDYSYEQYF.

The rearrangement joins TRBV20-1 to TRBJ2-4; D gene unclear. Trimming pared 5 bases from V and 0 bases from J, leaving 8 bases between. This CDR3 has 13 amino acids. Looked up from germline, CDR1 is DFQATT and CDR2 is SNEGSKA (reference sequence). The CDR3 here is CSASKGAKNIQYF. The CDR3 DNA is TGCAGTGCTTCAAAGGGAGCCAAAAACATTCAGTACTTC.

In its sample, this clonotype was seen a few times. The V and J genes are TRBV12-3 or TRBV12-4 and TRBJ2-5, with D uncertain. V was trimmed by 3 bases and J by 5 bases, leaving 16 bases between them. The CDR3 covers 15 residues. CDR3 amino acids: CASSLMVPIRETQYF. The CDR3 nucleotides read TGTGCCAGCAGTTTGATGGTACCCATCAGGGAGACCCAGTACTTC.

This clonotype was seen more than once but under ten times. The rearrangement joins TRBV20-1 to TRBJ1-2, with TRBD1 as a possible D gene (5 bases). CDR3 size: 13 residues. The germline CDR1 and CDR2 sequences are DFQATT and SNEGSKA (reference sequence). V lost 6 bases and J 8 bases, leaving 19 bases between the germline ends. Here the CDR3 DNA reads TGCAGTGCCATGAAAGGGGATAAAGCGGGCTACACCTTC. Protein product: CSAMKGDKAGYTF.

This clonotype was detected many times. The gene calls are TRBV7-6 and TRBJ2-3, with D unclear. The V end lost 6 bases, the J end lost 6 bases, and 10 bases lay between the germline ends. CDR1 is SGHVS, CDR2 FNYEAQ, per germline. This CDR3 has 12 amino acids. The CDR3 DNA follows: TGTGCCAGCAGTCCCCGCTCGGATACGCAGTATTTT. Amino acid sequence: CASSPRSDTQYF.

This clonotype turned up a few times. The CDR3 protein is CASTTRISGANVLTF. CDR3 bases: TGCGCCAGCACCACCAGGATTTCTGGGGCCAACGTCCTGACTTTC. This chain joins TRBV5-1 and TRBJ2-6; no firm D call. The CDR3 length is 15 residues. Trimming shortened V by 6 bases and J by 1 base, and 11 bases separated the two germline ends. From germline, CDR1 is SGHRS and CDR2 YFSETQ.

This clonotype was detected only a few times. The rearrangement links TRBV20-1 to TRBJ1-5; D gene uncertain. This CDR3 has 13 residues. The germline V gene encodes CDR1 DFQATT and CDR2 SNEGSKA (reference sequence). Trimming took off 3 bases at V and 4 bases at J, with 10 bases between the two ends. The CDR3 coding sequence is TGCAGTGCTAGCAAGGAGCCGAATCAGCCCCAGCATTTT. Its translation is CSASKEPNQPQHF.

The chain carries TRBV10-3 and TRBJ2-7; tentative D call: TRBD2 (6 bases). V lost 2 bases and J lost 5, with 13 bases in between. Germline CDR1 is ENHRY and CDR2 is SYGVKD. The CDR3 spans 14 residues. The CDR3 DNA is TGTGCCATCAGTGAGCACCGGGGGTTGGACGAGCAGTACTTC. This codes for CAISEHRGLDEQYF.